The present entry profiles one TCR beta chain with its context. Clones were sequenced by immunoSEQ multiplex PCR, and TCRdb holds only the in-frame ones, with some missing. The data show 100,000 to 150,000 clones, about 80% seen once. The sample belongs to a study of blood T cell repertoires in COVID-19. Overall study: The United States, Italy and Spain supplied acute and convalescent COVID-19 samples.

Trimming cost V 6 bases and J 5 bases; bases outside gene matches: 9. The length of the CDR3 is 14 residues. CDR1 and CDR2 from the germline V gene are ENHRY and SYGVKD. The sequenced material came from peripheral blood. The sequence derives from a man in his 60s with acute or convalescent COVID-19. This rearrangement joins TRBV10-3 to TRBJ2-5; 7 bases are shared with TRBD1. This CDR3 reads CAIRAQGVGETQYF. The DNA of the CDR3 is TGTGCCATCAGAGCCCAGGGGGTTGGGGAGACCCAGTACTTC.